A single sample gave rise to the 22 T cell receptor beta chains below, sequenced in a study of T cells after yellow fever vaccination. TCRdb recomputed calls from the 5' RACE reads with MiXCR, one row per CDR3 protein. Among hundreds of thousands of distinct CDR3 sequences, more than 8.5% were seen once, and the ten largest hold roughly 17%. The sequencing used PBMCs, collected on the day of the first yellow fever vaccination. These receptors were taken from a man younger than 35 who received the YFV17D yellow fever vaccine.

The chain employs TRBV12-5 and TRBJ1-1; unclear D gene. The germline V and J ends were trimmed by 3 bases and 5 bases, with 10 bases remaining between them. The germline gives CDR1 LGHNT, CDR2 FRNRAP. The CDR3 is 13 amino acids. The CDR3 is CASGLRFQTEAFF. The CDR3 DNA sequence: TGTGCTAGTGGTTTACGGTTTCAAACTGAAGCTTTCTTT.

This clonotype was counted ten times or more. The chain uses TRBV3-1 and TRBJ2-4, with TRBD2 matching 13 bases. CDR3 length: 16 amino acids. Germline CDR1 reads LGHDT; CDR2 reads YNNKEL (reference sequence). The junction had 1 base not matched to a gene; V was cut back by 4 bases and J by 1 base. In DNA form, the CDR3 reads TGTGCCAGCAGCCCGACTAGCGGGGGGGCCAAAAACATTCAGTACTTC. Amino acids: CASSPTSGGAKNIQYF.

This clonotype was picked up many times. The chain links TRBV7-9 to TRBJ2-1, with D possibly called TRBD1 or TRBD2 (5 bases each). V lost 5 bases, J lost 7 bases, and 12 bases lay in between. Looked up from germline, CDR1 is SEHNR and CDR2 is FQNEAQ (reference sequence). The CDR3 has 13 residues. CDR3 amino acids: CASSQGTPNEQFF. The CDR3, as DNA: TGTGCCAGCAGCCAAGGGACGCCGAATGAGCAGTTCTTC.

The V call is TRBV28, the J call TRBJ2-4; 7 bases match TRBD1. V trimming: 5 bases; J trimming: 1 base; junction bases outside the gene matches: 8. The germline CDR1 and CDR2 sequences are MDHEN and SYDVKM. The CDR3 extends over 16 amino acids. As DNA, the CDR3 is TGTGCCAGCAGTGTAGGGGGCTCTAAGGCCAAAAACATTCAGTACTTC. Amino acid sequence: CASSVGGSKAKNIQYF.

This clonotype was picked up a small number of times. The chain links TRBV12-3 or TRBV12-4 to TRBJ1-5; D is ambiguous. V dropped 1 base and J dropped 4 bases, with 11 bases sitting between them. The CDR3 sequence is 15 residues long. CDR3 in amino acids: CASSLEGIVNQPQHF. The DNA of the CDR3 is TGTGCCAGCAGTTTAGAGGGCATTGTTAATCAGCCCCAGCATTTT.

The sample holds a few counts of this clonotype. The V call is TRBV29-1, the J call TRBJ2-1; D is undetermined. Looked up from germline, CDR1 is SQVTM and CDR2 is ANQGSEA. V was trimmed by 3 bases and J by 5 bases, leaving 17 bases between them. The CDR3 extends over 15 amino acids. CDR3 amino acids: CSVDPPTEPHNEQFF. In nucleotides, the CDR3 is TGCAGCGTTGATCCCCCAACGGAGCCTCACAATGAGCAGTTCTTC.

This clonotype has ten or more counts. This sequence joins TRBV2 and TRBJ2-1, with TRBD2 matching 10 bases. The germline gives CDR1 SNHLY, CDR2 FYNNEI. This CDR3 contains 16 residues. Germline trimming cut 4 bases from V and 4 bases from J; bases unmatched to any gene: 7. CDR3 loop: CASSAIGLAAYNEQFF. As DNA, the CDR3 is TGTGCCAGCAGTGCGATAGGACTAGCGGCTTACAATGAGCAGTTCTTC.

The sample holds a few counts of this clonotype. The gene calls are TRBV7-3 and TRBJ2-6, with D possibly matching TRBD1 (5 bases). This CDR3 is 16 amino acids long. CDR1 SGHTA and CDR2 FQGTGA come from the germline V gene. V was clipped by 0 bases and J by 4 bases, with 10 bases between them. The CDR3 spells CASSLTSGSGANVLTF. In DNA, the CDR3 is TGTGCCAGCAGCTTAACGTCAGGGTCCGGGGCCAACGTCCTGACTTTC.

Here the CDR3 DNA reads TGTACCTGCAGTTCTTCCGTTGTGAGGGAAAAAGCTAACTATGGCTACACCTTC. Its translation is CTCSSSVVREKANYGYTF. This chain joins TRBV12-3 or TRBV12-4 and TRBJ1-2, with D uncertain. This CDR3 has 18 residues.

The rearrangement joins TRBV29-1 to TRBJ2-3, with 10 bases identical to TRBD1. CDR1 and CDR2 (germline): SQVTM, ANQGSEA. The J segment lost 6 bases and the V segment lost 2 bases, leaving 5 bases of the junction unmatched. The CDR3 has 14 amino acids. The CDR3 region has the DNA TGCAGCGTTGAATTGGACAGGGGGTCGGATACGCAGTATTTT. Protein sequence: CSVELDRGSDTQYF.

This clonotype was observed a few times. As DNA, the CDR3 is TGTGCCAGCTCACCACGGGGAGCAGTCAATGAGCAGTTCTTC. Protein sequence: CASSPRGAVNEQFF. V gene TRBV18 combines with J gene TRBJ2-1; TRBD2 might be the D (5 bases). V lost 1 base to trimming and J lost 6 bases, with 10 bases between them. The CDR3 totals 14 residues. In germline, CDR1 is KGHSH, CDR2 LQKENI.

This chain connects TRBV20-1 to TRBJ1-3, with D uncertain. Germline values: CDR1 DFQATT, CDR2 SNEGSKA (reference sequence). With 3 bases removed from V and 9 bases from J, the gap between germline ends came to 9 bases. The CDR3 totals 11 residues. The CDR3 sequence: CSASALSTIYF. The CDR3 region has the DNA TGCAGTGCTAGTGCGTTGAGCACCATATATTTT.

CDR3 in amino acids: CASSSGQGRYGYTF. CDR3 sequence (DNA): TGTGCCAGCAGTTCGGGACAGGGCCGGTATGGCTACACCTTC. The chain couples TRBV6-5 to TRBJ1-2; 9 positions match TRBD1. Germline V CDR1 and CDR2: MNHEY, SVGAGI. The CDR3 contains 14 residues. After removal of 4 bases from V and 5 bases from J, the junction contained 5 bases not matched to a gene.

In this sample, this clonotype turned up a few times. The chain combines TRBV5-4 with TRBJ1-2; D perhaps matches TRBD1 (5 bases). The V end lost 5 bases, the J end lost 2 bases, and 13 bases lay between the germline ends. The V gene's germline CDR1 is SGHNT and CDR2 YYREEE (reference sequence). The CDR3 consists of 14 residues. Here the CDR3 DNA reads TGTGCCAGCAGAACGGGACTCTTAAACTATGGCTACACCTTC. Translation: CASRTGLLNYGYTF.

V is TRBV5-4 and J is TRBJ2-1, with TRBD2 matching 12 bases. This CDR3 has 17 amino acids. V lost 0 bases and J lost 6; bases outside the gene matches: 7. From germline, CDR1 is SGHNT and CDR2 YYREEE (reference sequence). The CDR3 region has the DNA TGTGCCAGCAGCTTGGGACGGGGACTAGCGGGCTTCAATGAGCAGTTCTTC. It yields the protein CASSLGRGLAGFNEQFF.

The chain combines TRBV2 with TRBJ2-7; D could derive from TRBD1 or TRBD2 (5 bases each). With 5 bases removed from V and 1 base from J, the gap between germline ends came to 12 bases. Germline CDR1 is SNHLY and CDR2 is FYNNEI. This CDR3 has 14 residues. The CDR3 spells CASSPRGFSYEQYV. CDR3 sequence (DNA): TGTGCCAGCAGTCCACGGGGCTTTTCCTACGAGCAGTACGTC.

The chain recombines TRBV20-1 with TRBJ1-5; 8 nucleotides line up with TRBD1. V was clipped by 0 bases and J by 3 bases; unmatched bases: 4. The germline CDR1 and CDR2 sequences are DFQATT and SNEGSKA (reference sequence). CDR3 length: 15 amino acids. The DNA of the CDR3 is TGCAGTGCTAGAGAAATGGACAGGGTCAATCAGCCCCAGCATTTT. Encoded protein: CSAREMDRVNQPQHF.

This clonotype showed up just a few times. This chain links TRBV18 with TRBJ2-3; TRBD2 matches at 14 bases. V lost 5 bases and J lost 0; bases outside the gene matches: 7. Germline values: CDR1 KGHSH, CDR2 LQKENI. This CDR3 is built from 18 residues. The CDR3 region has the DNA TGTGCCAGCTCATCCGGACTAGCGGGGGGAAATAGCACAGATACGCAGTATTTT. Its translation is CASSSGLAGGNSTDTQYF.

CDR3 nucleotide sequence: TGTGCCAGCAGTACTGGGGGCTCCTATAATTCACCCCTCCACTTT. It translates to CASSTGGSYNSPLHF. The chain joins TRBV27 to TRBJ1-6, with D tentatively TRBD1 (5 bases). This CDR3 has 15 residues. Trimming left V 5 bases short and J 0 bases short, with 8 bases between. The V gene's germline CDR1 is MNHEY and CDR2 SMNVEV (reference sequence).

In this sample, this clonotype turned up a few times. The gene calls are TRBV12-3 or TRBV12-4 and TRBJ2-3, with D uncertain. CDR3 size: 14 residues. Trimming stripped 5 bases from V and 7 bases from J, with 16 bases between. The DNA of the CDR3 is TGTGCCAGCAGTCCCCTTCCCCAGGTACATACGCAGTATTTT. Amino acid sequence: CASSPLPQVHTQYF.

The chain carries TRBV7-9 and TRBJ2-1; TRBD1 matches 7 bases. V was pared by 4 bases and J by 6 bases, with 9 bases of the junction left unmatched. Germline V lookup: CDR1 SEHNR, CDR2 FQNEAQ (reference sequence). The CDR3 spans 15 residues. DNA of the CDR3: TGTGCCAGCAGCTCCTTTACAGGGGCCACCAATGAGCAGTTCTTC. This encodes CASSSFTGATNEQFF. The full variable domain, rest sourced from reference TRBV7-9 and TRBJ2-1, is DTGVSQNPRHKITKRGQNVTFRCDPISEHNRLYWYRQTLGQGPEFLTYFQNEAQLEKSRLLSDRFSAERPKGSFSTLEIQRTEQGDSAMYLCASSSFTGATNEQFFGPGTRLTVL.

The chain carries TRBV5-8 and TRBJ2-1; tentative D call: TRBD2 (6 bases). CDR1 is SGHTS and CDR2 is YDEGEE in the germline V gene. This CDR3 is 14 amino acids long. The V end lost 4 bases, the J end lost 6 bases, and 14 bases lay between the germline ends. This CDR3 is CASSRPGLLNEQFF. The CDR3 DNA reads as TGTGCCAGCAGCCGACCGGGACTCCTCAATGAGCAGTTCTTC.